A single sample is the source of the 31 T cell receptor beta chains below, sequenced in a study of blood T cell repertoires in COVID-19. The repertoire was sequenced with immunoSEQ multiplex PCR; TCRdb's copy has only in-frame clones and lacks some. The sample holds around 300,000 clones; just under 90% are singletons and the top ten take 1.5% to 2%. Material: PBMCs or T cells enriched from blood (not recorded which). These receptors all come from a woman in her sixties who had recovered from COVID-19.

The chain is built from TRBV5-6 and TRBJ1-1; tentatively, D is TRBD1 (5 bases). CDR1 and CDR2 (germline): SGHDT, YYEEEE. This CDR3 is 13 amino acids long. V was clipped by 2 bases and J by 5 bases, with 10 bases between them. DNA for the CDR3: TGTGCCAGCAGCTTTCTCAGGGCGACTGAAGCTTTCTTT. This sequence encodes CASSFLRATEAFF.

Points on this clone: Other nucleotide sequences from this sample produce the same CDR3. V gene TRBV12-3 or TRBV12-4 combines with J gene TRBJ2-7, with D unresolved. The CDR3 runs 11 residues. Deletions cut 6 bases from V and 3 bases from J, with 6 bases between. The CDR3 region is CASSQNYEQYF. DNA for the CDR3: TGTGCCAGCAGCCAAAACTACGAGCAGTACTTC.

CDR3 DNA sequence: TGTGCCAGTACTAATACAGGGACCAATCAGCCCCAGCATTTT. Amino acid sequence: CASTNTGTNQPQHF. V gene TRBV19 combines with J gene TRBJ1-5; weak D call: TRBD1 (6 bases). Germline CDR1 is LNHDA and CDR2 is SQIVND (reference sequence). The CDR3 consists of 14 residues. The V gene lost 7 bases and the J gene lost 3 bases, with 13 bases spanning the gap.

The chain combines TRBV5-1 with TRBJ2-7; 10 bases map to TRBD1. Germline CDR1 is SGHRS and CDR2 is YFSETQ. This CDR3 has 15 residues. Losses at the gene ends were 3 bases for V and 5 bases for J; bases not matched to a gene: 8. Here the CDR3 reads CASSWSRDRGNEQYF. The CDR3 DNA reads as TGCGCCAGCAGCTGGTCCCGGGACAGGGGTAACGAGCAGTACTTC.

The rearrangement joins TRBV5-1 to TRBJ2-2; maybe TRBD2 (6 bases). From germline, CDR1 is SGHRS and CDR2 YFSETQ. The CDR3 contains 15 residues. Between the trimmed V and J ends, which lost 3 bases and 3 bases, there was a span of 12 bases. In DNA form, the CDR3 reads TGCGCCAGCAGCTACTCAGGCGGGGACACCGGGGAGCTGTTTTTT. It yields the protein CASSYSGGDTGELFF.

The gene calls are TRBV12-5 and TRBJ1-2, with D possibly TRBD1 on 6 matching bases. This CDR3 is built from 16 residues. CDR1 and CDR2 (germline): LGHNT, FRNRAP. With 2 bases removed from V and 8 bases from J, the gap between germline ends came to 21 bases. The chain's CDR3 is CASGLPWDNSLGGYTF. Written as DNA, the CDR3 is TGTGCTAGTGGTTTGCCTTGGGACAACTCCTTGGGCGGCTACACCTTC.

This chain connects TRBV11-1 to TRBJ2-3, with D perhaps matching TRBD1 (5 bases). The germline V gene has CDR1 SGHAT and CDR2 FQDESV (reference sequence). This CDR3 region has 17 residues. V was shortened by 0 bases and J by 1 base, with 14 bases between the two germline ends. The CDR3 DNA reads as TGTGCCAGCAGCTTAGCGCCCCAGGGCTCGGGCACAGATACGCAGTATTTT. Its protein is CASSLAPQGSGTDTQYF.

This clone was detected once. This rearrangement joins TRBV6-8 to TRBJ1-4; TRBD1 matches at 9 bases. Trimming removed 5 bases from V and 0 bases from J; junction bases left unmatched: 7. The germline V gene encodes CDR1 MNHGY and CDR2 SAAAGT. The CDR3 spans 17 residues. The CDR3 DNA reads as TGTGCCAGCAGTACAGGGGGCCGGGCCCCAACTAATGAAAAACTGTTTTTT. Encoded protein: CASSTGGRAPTNEKLFF.

The CDR3 sequence: CASGQGGNVLTF. The CDR3 bases are TGTGCCAGCGGGCAGGGGGGAAACGTCCTGACTTTC. The genes are TRBV7-8 and TRBJ2-6; TRBD1 is a possible D gene (7 bases). CDR1 is SGHVS and CDR2 is FQNEAQ in the germline V gene. The V end lost 8 bases, the J end lost 10 bases, and 12 bases lay between the germline ends. CDR3 length: 12 residues.

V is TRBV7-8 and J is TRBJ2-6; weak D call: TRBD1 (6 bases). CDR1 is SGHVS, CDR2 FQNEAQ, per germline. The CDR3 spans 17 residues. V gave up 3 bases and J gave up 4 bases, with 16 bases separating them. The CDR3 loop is CASSFQGLLGGANVLTF. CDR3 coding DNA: TGTGCCAGCAGCTTCCAGGGGCTTTTAGGAGGGGCCAACGTCCTGACTTTC.

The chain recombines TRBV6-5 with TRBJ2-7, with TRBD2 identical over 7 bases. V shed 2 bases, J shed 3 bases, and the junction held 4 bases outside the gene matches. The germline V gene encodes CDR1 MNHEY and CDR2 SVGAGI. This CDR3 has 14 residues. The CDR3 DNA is TGTGCCAGCAGTTACCGCGGACTAGTCTACGAGCAGTACTTC. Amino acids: CASSYRGLVYEQYF.

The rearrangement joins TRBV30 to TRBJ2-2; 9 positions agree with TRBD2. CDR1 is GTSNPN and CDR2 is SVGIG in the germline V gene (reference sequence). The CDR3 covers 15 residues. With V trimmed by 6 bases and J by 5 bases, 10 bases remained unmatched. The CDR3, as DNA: TGTGCCTGCCCTAATAGCGGGAGCGGGACCGGGGAGCTGTTTTTT. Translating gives CACPNSGSGTGELFF.

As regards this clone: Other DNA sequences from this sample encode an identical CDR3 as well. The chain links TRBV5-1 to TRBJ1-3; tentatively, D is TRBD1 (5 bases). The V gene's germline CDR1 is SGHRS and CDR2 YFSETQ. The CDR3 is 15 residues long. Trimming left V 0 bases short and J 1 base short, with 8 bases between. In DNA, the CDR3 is TGCGCCAGCAGCTTGGTGGCAGGGTCTGGAAACACCATATATTTT. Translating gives CASSLVAGSGNTIYF.

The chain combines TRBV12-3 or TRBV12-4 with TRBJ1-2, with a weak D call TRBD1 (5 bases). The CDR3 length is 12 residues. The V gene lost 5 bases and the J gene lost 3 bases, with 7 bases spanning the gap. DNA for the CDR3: TGTGCCAGCAGTGGGGGGTACTATGGCTACACCTTC. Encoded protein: CASSGGYYGYTF.

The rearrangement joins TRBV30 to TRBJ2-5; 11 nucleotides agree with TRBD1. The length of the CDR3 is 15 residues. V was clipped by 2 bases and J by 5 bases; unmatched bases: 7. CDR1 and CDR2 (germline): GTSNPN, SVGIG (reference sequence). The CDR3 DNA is TGTGCCTGGAGTCCACCGGGACAGGGGGGCGAGACCCAGTACTTC. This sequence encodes CAWSPPGQGGETQYF.

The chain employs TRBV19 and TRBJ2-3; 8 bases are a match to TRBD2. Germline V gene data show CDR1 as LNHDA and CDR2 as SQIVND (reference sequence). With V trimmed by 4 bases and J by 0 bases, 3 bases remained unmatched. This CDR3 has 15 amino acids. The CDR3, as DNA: TGTGCCAGTAGTACCGAGCGGGGGAGCACAGATACGCAGTATTTT. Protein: CASSTERGSTDTQYF.

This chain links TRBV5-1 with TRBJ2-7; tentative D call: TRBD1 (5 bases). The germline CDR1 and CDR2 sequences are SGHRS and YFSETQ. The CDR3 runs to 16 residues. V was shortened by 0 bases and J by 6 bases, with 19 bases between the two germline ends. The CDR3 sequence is CASSLESTGSRGEQYF. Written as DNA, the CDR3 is TGCGCCAGCAGCTTGGAATCAACAGGATCCCGCGGCGAGCAGTACTTC.

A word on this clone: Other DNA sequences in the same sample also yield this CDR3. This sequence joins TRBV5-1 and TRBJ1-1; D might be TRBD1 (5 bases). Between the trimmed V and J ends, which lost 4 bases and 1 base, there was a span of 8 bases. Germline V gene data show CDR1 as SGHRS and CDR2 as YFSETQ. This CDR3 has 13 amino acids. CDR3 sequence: CASSVGQNTEAFF. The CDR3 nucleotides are TGCGCCAGCAGCGTAGGACAGAACACTGAAGCTTTCTTT.

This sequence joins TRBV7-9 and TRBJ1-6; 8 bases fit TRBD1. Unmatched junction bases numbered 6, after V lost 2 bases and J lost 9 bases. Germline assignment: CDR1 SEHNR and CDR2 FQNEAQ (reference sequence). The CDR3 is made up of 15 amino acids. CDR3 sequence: CASSLPGQGGSPLHF. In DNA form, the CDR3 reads TGTGCCAGCAGCTTACCCGGACAGGGTGGTTCACCCCTCCACTTT.

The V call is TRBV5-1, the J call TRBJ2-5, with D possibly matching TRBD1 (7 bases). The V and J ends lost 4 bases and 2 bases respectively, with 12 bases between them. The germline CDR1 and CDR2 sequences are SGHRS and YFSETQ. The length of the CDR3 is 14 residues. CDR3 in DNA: TGCGCCAGCAGCGGGGACAGCGGGCAAGAGACCCAGTACTTC. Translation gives CASSGDSGQETQYF.

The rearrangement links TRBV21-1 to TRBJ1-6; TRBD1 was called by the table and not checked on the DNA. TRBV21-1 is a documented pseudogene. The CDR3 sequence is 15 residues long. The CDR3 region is CASSKFSQGSSPLHF. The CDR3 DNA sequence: TGTGCCAGCAGCAAATTTAGCCAGGGGAGTTCACCCCTCCACTTT.

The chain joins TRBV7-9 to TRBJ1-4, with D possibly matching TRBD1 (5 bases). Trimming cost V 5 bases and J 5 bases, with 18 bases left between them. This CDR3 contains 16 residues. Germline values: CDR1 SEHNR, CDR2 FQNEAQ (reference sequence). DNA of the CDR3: TGTGCCAGCAGCGCCGGGACTGCTAGAAACAATGAAAAACTGTTTTTT. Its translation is CASSAGTARNNEKLFF. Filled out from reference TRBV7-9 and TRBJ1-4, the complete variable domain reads DTGVSQNPRHKITKRGQNVTFRCDPISEHNRLYWYRQTLGQGPEFLTYFQNEAQLEKSRLLSDRFSAERPKGSFSTLEIQRTEQGDSAMYLCASSAGTARNNEKLFFGSGTQLSVL.

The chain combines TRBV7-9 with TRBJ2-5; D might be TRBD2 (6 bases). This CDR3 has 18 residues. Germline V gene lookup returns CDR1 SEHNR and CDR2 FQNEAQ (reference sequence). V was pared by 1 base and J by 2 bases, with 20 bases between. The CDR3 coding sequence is TGTGCCAGCAGCTTAGGGGTTGTTGCGCTAGCGAGGCAAGAGACCCAGTACTTC. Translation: CASSLGVVALARQETQYF. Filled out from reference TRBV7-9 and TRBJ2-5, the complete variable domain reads DTGVSQNPRHKITKRGQNVTFRCDPISEHNRLYWYRQTLGQGPEFLTYFQNEAQLEKSRLLSDRFSAERPKGSFSTLEIQRTEQGDSAMYLCASSLGVVALARQETQYFGPGTRLLVL.

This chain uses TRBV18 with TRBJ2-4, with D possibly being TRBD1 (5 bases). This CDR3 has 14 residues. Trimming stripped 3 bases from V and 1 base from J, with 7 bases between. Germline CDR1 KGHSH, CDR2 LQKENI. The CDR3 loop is CASSPQGAKNIQYF. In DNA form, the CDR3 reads TGTGCCAGCTCACCGCAGGGTGCCAAAAACATTCAGTACTTC. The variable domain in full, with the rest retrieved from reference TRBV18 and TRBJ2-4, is NAGVMQNPRHLVRRRGQEARLRCSPMKGHSHVYWYRQLPEEGLKFMVYLQKENIIDESGMPKERFSAEFPKEGPSILRIQQVVRGDSAAYFCASSPQGAKNIQYFGAGTRLSVL.

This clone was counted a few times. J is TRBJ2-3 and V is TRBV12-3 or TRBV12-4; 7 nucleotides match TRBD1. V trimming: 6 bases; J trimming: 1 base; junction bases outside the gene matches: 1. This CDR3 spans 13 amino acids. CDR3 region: CASRQGRTDTQYF. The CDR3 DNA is TGTGCCAGCAGACAGGGGCGCACAGATACGCAGTATTTT.

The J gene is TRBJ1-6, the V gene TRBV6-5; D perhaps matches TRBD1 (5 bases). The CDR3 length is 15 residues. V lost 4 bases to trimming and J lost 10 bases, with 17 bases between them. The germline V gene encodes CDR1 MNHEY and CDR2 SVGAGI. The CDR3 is CASSFQGIRESPLHF. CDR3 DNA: TGTGCCAGCAGTTTTCAGGGTATACGGGAGTCACCCCTCCACTTT.

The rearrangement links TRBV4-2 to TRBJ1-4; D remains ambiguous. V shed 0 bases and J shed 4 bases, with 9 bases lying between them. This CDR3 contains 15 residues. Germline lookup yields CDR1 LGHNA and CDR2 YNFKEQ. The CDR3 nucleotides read TGTGCCAGCAGCCAAGATTGGCAGTTTAATGAAAAACTGTTTTTT. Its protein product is CASSQDWQFNEKLFF.

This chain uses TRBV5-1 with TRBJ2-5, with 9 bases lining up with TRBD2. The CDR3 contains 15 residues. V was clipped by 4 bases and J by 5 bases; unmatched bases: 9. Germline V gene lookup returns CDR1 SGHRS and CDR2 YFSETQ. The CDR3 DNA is TGCGCCAGCAGCACCGGGACTAGCTTATGGGAGACCCAGTACTTC. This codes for CASSTGTSLWETQYF.

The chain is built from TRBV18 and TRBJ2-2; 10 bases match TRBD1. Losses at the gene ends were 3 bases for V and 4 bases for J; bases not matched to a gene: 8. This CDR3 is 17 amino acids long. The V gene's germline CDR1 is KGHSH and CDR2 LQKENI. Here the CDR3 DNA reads TGTGCCAGCTCACCCACCCCGGGACAGGGGTTCACCGGGGAGCTGTTTTTT. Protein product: CASSPTPGQGFTGELFF.

CDR3 DNA sequence: TGTGCCAGCAGCAACCTAGGGACAGCGAACACCGGGGAGCTGTTTTTT. It translates to CASSNLGTANTGELFF. V usage is TRBV7-2 and J usage is TRBJ2-2; 7 bases fit TRBD1. Trimming took 5 bases from V and 0 from J; bases not matched to a gene: 6. The CDR3 consists of 16 residues. Germline CDR1 SGHTA, CDR2 FQGNSA.

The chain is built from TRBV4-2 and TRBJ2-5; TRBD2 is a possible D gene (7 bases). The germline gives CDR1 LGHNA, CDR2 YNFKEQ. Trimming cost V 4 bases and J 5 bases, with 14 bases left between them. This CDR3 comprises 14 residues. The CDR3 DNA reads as TGTGCCAGCAGCCCAAGGCGGGGGCAGGAGACCCAGTACTTC. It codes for CASSPRRGQETQYF.